Below, 11 T cell receptor beta chains from the same sample are listed, as sequenced in a study of cytomegalovirus exposure and HLA in healthy donors. This PCR relied on a set of 60 Vbeta primers and 13 Jbeta primers. TCRdb's copy holds only in-frame clones and misses some; the assay was immunoSEQ multiplex PCR. The repertoire holds 110,000 or so clones, with about 78% as singletons. Sequencing was carried out using PBMCs. The receptors shown here come from a man younger than 45 in good health and CMV-seronegative.

The genes are TRBV7-2 and TRBJ1-4; tentatively, D is TRBD1 (5 bases). The CDR3 has 13 amino acids. The V end lost 5 bases, the J end lost 8 bases, and 12 bases lay between the germline ends. The germline V gene has CDR1 SGHTA and CDR2 FQGNSA. CDR3 in amino acids: CASSDRGGEKLFF. CDR3 bases: TGTGCCAGCAGCGACAGAGGTGGAGAAAAACTGTTTTTT.

This chain connects TRBV19 to TRBJ2-3, with a weak D call TRBD1 (6 bases). The germline gives CDR1 LNHDA, CDR2 SQIVND (reference sequence). This CDR3 comprises 14 residues. V gave up 5 bases and J gave up 3 bases, with 12 bases separating them. The DNA for the CDR3 is TGTGCCAGTAGTCGGACAGATTTGACAGATACGCAGTATTTT. Encoded protein: CASSRTDLTDTQYF.

V gene TRBV21-1 combines with J gene TRBJ2-7; the D segment call TRBD2 is taken from the table without a DNA check. TRBV21-1 is listed as a pseudogene. The CDR3 has 13 residues. The CDR3 bases are TGTGCCAGCCTGCATGCGAGGAGCTACGAGCAGTACTTC. It specifies CASLHARSYEQYF.

This clone showed up just a few times. This chain connects TRBV5-4 to TRBJ1-2, with 10 bases matching TRBD1. CDR3 length equals 14 residues. The germline V gene has CDR1 SGHNT and CDR2 YYREEE (reference sequence). Trimming took 4 bases from V and 7 from J; bases not matched to a gene: 7. The CDR3 DNA sequence: TGTGCCAGCAGCAAGCGGGACAGGGGCCTTGGCTACACCTTC. Protein: CASSKRDRGLGYTF.

The chain couples TRBV28 to TRBJ2-5; D gene uncertain. The CDR3 runs 14 residues. CDR1 and CDR2 from the germline V gene are MDHEN and SYDVKM. Trimming removed 5 bases from V and 3 bases from J, with 13 bases in between. The CDR3 coding sequence is TGTGCCAGCAGTACTATACTGGATGAAGAGACCCAGTACTTC. As protein: CASSTILDEETQYF.

The CDR3 coding sequence is TGTGCCAGCAGTGAGAGGACAGGGGTCGTCAGCAATCAGCCCCAGCATTTT. Translated: CASSERTGVVSNQPQHF. This chain connects TRBV27 to TRBJ1-5; 9 positions match TRBD1. Trimming cost V 5 bases and J 1 base; bases outside gene matches: 9. This CDR3 region has 17 residues. Germline V lookup: CDR1 MNHEY, CDR2 SMNVEV (reference sequence).

This chain uses TRBV30 with TRBJ2-7; 14 nucleotides align to TRBD2. The CDR3 covers 15 residues. Trimming took 2 bases from V and 6 from J; bases not matched to a gene: 6. Germline lookup yields CDR1 GTSNPN and CDR2 SVGIG (reference sequence). The CDR3: CAWSTSGLAGAEQYF. The CDR3, as DNA: TGTGCCTGGAGTACATCGGGACTAGCGGGAGCCGAGCAGTACTTC. The variable domain in full, completed from reference TRBV30 and TRBJ2-7, reads SQTIHQWPATLVQPVGSPLSLECTVEGTSNPNLYWYRQAAGRGLQLLFYSVGIGQISSEVPQNLSASRPQDRQFILSSKKLLLSDSGFYLCAWSTSGLAGAEQYFGPGTRLTVT.

V is TRBV7-9 and J is TRBJ2-5; TRBD1 aligns across 10 bases. The CDR3 covers 15 residues. V trimming: 4 bases; J trimming: 7 bases; junction bases outside the gene matches: 9. CDR1 and CDR2 (germline): SEHNR, FQNEAQ (reference sequence). The CDR3 here is CASSSWTGGKRTQYF. In DNA, the CDR3 is TGTGCCAGCAGCTCCTGGACAGGGGGGAAACGGACCCAGTACTTC. Together with reference TRBV7-9 and TRBJ2-5, the CDR3 gives the full variable domain: DTGVSQNPRHKITKRGQNVTFRCDPISEHNRLYWYRQTLGQGPEFLTYFQNEAQLEKSRLLSDRFSAERPKGSFSTLEIQRTEQGDSAMYLCASSSWTGGKRTQYFGPGTRLLVL.

The rearrangement uses TRBV4-1 and TRBJ1-2; 7 nucleotides agree with TRBD1. The CDR3 consists of 13 residues. Trimming cost V 4 bases and J 8 bases; bases outside gene matches: 7. The germline CDR1 and CDR2 sequences are MGHRA and YSYEKL. The CDR3 DNA sequence: TGCGCCAGCAGCCTATCCGGGACAGTCGGCTACACCTTC. Its protein product is CASSLSGTVGYTF.

This clone was observed a few times. The rearrangement links TRBV10-3 to TRBJ1-5; no clear D gene. Germline lookup yields CDR1 ENHRY and CDR2 SYGVKD. The V gene lost 8 bases and the J gene lost 5 bases, with 10 bases spanning the gap. The CDR3 is made up of 12 amino acids. This CDR3 is CAIGGSDQPQHF. CDR3 in DNA: TGTGCCATCGGAGGCAGCGATCAGCCCCAGCATTTT.

V and J are TRBV4-1 and TRBJ2-3; 11 bases map to TRBD2. V dropped 0 bases and J dropped 6; count of bases not matched to a gene: 11. The CDR3 has 18 amino acids. The V gene's germline CDR1 is MGHRA and CDR2 YSYEKL. CDR3 in DNA: TGCGCCAGCAGCCAAGAAGGGACTAGCGGAACCCTACTGGATACGCAGTATTTT. The encoded protein is CASSQEGTSGTLLDTQYF.